This T cell receptor (beta chain) was found in a study of identical twins. Overall study results and limits: In monozygotic twins, models underestimated the sharing of out-of-frame TCR alpha. Beta clonotypes that were abundant in cord blood contained fewer insertions, a pattern absent from memory repertoires.

Details on this clonotype: No antigen is known for it.

Template switching (which added a universal primer site) was used, and cDNA carried unique molecular identifiers. TCRdb analysed the 5' RACE reads with MiXCR anew, one entry per CDR3 protein. Of approximately 1.8 million distinct CDR3 sequences listed, around 33% were seen once; the top ten hold 0.27%. The length of the CDR3 is 15 residues. Trimming cost V 6 bases and J 7 bases; bases outside gene matches: 11. The germline V gene has CDR1 MNHEY and CDR2 SVGEGT. With no exceptions, donors were healthy Caucasians. Input material: cord blood. J is TRBJ1-4 and V is TRBV6-2 or TRBV6-3; 7 bases agree with TRBD1. The source is a newborn girl in good health. The CDR3 sequence is CASSNGQAVLEKLFF. The CDR3 DNA sequence: TGTGCCAGCAGCAACGGACAGGCGGTTCTTGAAAAACTGTTTTTT.